The clone carrying this T cell receptor beta chain came up many times. Its antigen is currently unknown. From approximately 430 ng of RNA, a library with molecular barcoded alpha/delta and beta/gamma adaptors was made. TCRdb ran MiXCR on the reads and lists one entry per CDR3 protein. The sample lists 100,000 to 150,000 distinct CDR3 sequences; 13% were seen once. Every patient had bone marrow sampled while the disease was active. This sample stems from a study of read filtering for tumor transcriptome and immune sequencing. Looking at the study overall: Among patients, 17 to 20 were male and 14 female, aged about 40 to 90 (mean about 69). Study-wide findings and caveats: The sorted CD138-negative fraction was a mixed bone marrow immune population, not purified T cells. IR-seq and RNA-seq agreed better without single-read clonotypes.

The CDR3 contains 16 residues. Germline V gene data show CDR1 as SGHTA and CDR2 as FQGNSA. With 1 base clipped from V and 2 bases from J, the junction kept 7 bases outside the gene matches. The rearrangement links TRBV7-2 to TRBJ1-1, with 7 nucleotides matching TRBD1. This TCR came from a donor at least 40 years old with multiple myeloma. Specimen: a population of CD138-negative cells sorted from bone marrow. In DNA, the CDR3 is TGTGCCAGCAGCTTAGTAGGGGGGACAGCAAACACTGAAGCTTTCTTT. This sequence encodes CASSLVGGTANTEAFF.